This T cell receptor beta chain was sequenced during a study of radiotherapy plus CTLA-4 blockade in lung cancer. In the study overall: Objective responses were observed in 15% to 20% of patients, and disease control was achieved by 30% to 35%.

Only in-frame clones appear in the TCRdb table, and some are missing; sequencing was by immunoSEQ multiplex PCR. The sample holds 100,000 or so clones, around 84% seen once. The germline V gene has CDR1 SNHLY and CDR2 FYNNEI. The length of the CDR3 is 15 residues. V shed 5 bases, J shed 3 bases, and the junction held 6 bases outside the gene matches. The TCR originated in a human donor with non-small cell lung cancer that progressed on radiotherapy plus ipilimumab. The material sequenced was peripheral blood, taken from a patient treated with radiotherapy plus ipilimumab. The chain carries TRBV2 and TRBJ2-3, with TRBD1 matching 9 bases. This chain's CDR3 is CASSSRGQGTDTQYF. The CDR3 nucleotides read TGTGCCAGCAGTTCTCGGGGACAGGGAACAGATACGCAGTATTTT.